The rows below give T cell receptor beta chains drawn from one sample of a study of T cells after yellow fever vaccination. TCRdb reanalysed the 5' RACE reads using MiXCR and keeps one entry per CDR3 protein. The table has 120,000 or so distinct CDR3 sequences, approximately 14% seen once. The sample consisted of CD8+ T cells sorted from PBMCs, taken 5 days after the yellow fever booster vaccination. The origin of the receptors is a man between 18 and 35 years old who received the YFV17D yellow fever vaccine. The CDR3 runs from the conserved cysteine through the conserved F or W. A D gene is named only where the DNA matches it firmly. Size is stated for part of the rows, as once, few or many counts, or as a class when the clone is expanded.

abundance: few; v_gene: TRBV4-1; j_gene: TRBJ2-2; d_gene: -; CDR3aa: CASSPPTNTGELFF; CDR3nt: TGCGCCAGCAGCCCCCCCACCAACACCGGGGAGCTGTTTTTT
abundance: many; v_gene: TRBV7-9; j_gene: TRBJ2-1; d_gene: -; CDR3aa: CASSFGQGYYNEQFF; CDR3nt: TGTGCCAGCAGCTTCGGCCAGGGGTACTACAATGAGCAGTTCTTC
abundance: once; v_gene: TRBV6-6; j_gene: TRBJ2-7; d_gene: -; CDR3aa: CASSYSQGTYEQYF; CDR3nt: TGTGCCAGCAGTTACTCGCAGGGTACCTACGAGCAGTACTTC
abundance: -; v_gene: TRBV20-1; j_gene: TRBJ2-3; d_gene: -; CDR3aa: CSASVDWNTDTQYF; CDR3nt: TGCAGTGCATCGGTGGACTGGAACACAGATACGCAGTATTTT
abundance: -; v_gene: TRBV6-2/TRBV6-3; j_gene: TRBJ1-2; d_gene: -; CDR3aa: CASSFTGQTVYGYTF; CDR3nt: TGTGCCAGCAGTTTCACCGGACAGACTGTCTATGGCTACACCTTC
abundance: -; v_gene: TRBV19; j_gene: TRBJ1-5; d_gene: -; CDR3aa: CASTYSSGNQPQHF; CDR3nt: TGTGCCAGTACATACTCTTCGGGCAATCAGCCCCAGCATTTT
abundance: many; v_gene: TRBV27; j_gene: TRBJ2-3; d_gene: -; CDR3aa: CASSSFTDTQYF; CDR3nt: TGTGCCAGCAGCTCTTTCACAGATACGCAGTATTTT
abundance: few; v_gene: TRBV4-1; j_gene: TRBJ2-1; d_gene: -; CDR3aa: CASSQVVDYNEQFF; CDR3nt: TGCGCCAGCAGCCAAGTCGTCGACTACAATGAGCAGTTCTTC
abundance: few; v_gene: TRBV6-1; j_gene: TRBJ1-5; d_gene: -; CDR3aa: CASSRTGIGNQPQHF; CDR3nt: TGTGCCAGCAGTCGTACAGGGATAGGGAATCAGCCCCAGCATTTT
abundance: -; v_gene: TRBV7-9; j_gene: TRBJ2-3; d_gene: -; CDR3aa: CAFRPRESPPDTQYF; CDR3nt: TGTGCCTTCCGACCCAGGGAGTCCCCACCAGATACGCAGTATTTT
abundance: few; v_gene: TRBV6-2/TRBV6-3; j_gene: TRBJ2-3; d_gene: -; CDR3aa: CASSYSTARGRTDTQYF; CDR3nt: TGTGCCAGCAGTTACTCGACGGCCCGAGGTCGCACAGATACGCAGTATTTT
abundance: few; v_gene: TRBV20-1; j_gene: TRBJ2-7; d_gene: -; CDR3aa: CSARTLFGDATVGEQYF; CDR3nt: TGCAGTGCTAGAACGCTATTTGGGGACGCGACCGTGGGGGAGCAGTACTTC
abundance: few; v_gene: TRBV7-3; j_gene: TRBJ2-2; d_gene: -; CDR3aa: CASSSGAGNTGELFF; CDR3nt: TGTGCCAGCAGCTCCGGGGCCGGGAACACCGGGGAGCTGTTTTTT
abundance: few; v_gene: TRBV7-9; j_gene: TRBJ2-5; d_gene: TRBD1; CDR3aa: CASSPPIDRGMFETQYF; CDR3nt: TGTGCCAGCAGCCCTCCCATTGACAGGGGTATGTTCGAGACCCAGTACTTC
abundance: -; v_gene: TRBV6-5; j_gene: TRBJ2-1; d_gene: TRBD1; CDR3aa: CASSYSRGRQGVYLSYNEQFF; CDR3nt: TGTGCCAGCAGTTACTCGAGGGGGCGGCAGGGGGTTTACCTCTCCTACAATGAGCAGTTCTTC
abundance: -; v_gene: TRBV7-9; j_gene: TRBJ2-2; d_gene: TRBD2; CDR3aa: CASSPGGIGELFF; CDR3nt: TGTGCCAGCAGCCCCGGGGGGATCGGGGAGCTGTTTTTT
abundance: -; v_gene: TRBV15; j_gene: TRBJ1-2; d_gene: -; CDR3aa: CATSPERGDRYGYTF; CDR3nt: TGTGCCACCAGCCCCGAGAGGGGCGATCGGTATGGTTACACCTTC
abundance: few; v_gene: TRBV7-9; j_gene: TRBJ1-2; d_gene: TRBD1; CDR3aa: CASSHRTGPYGYTF; CDR3nt: TGTGCCAGCAGCCATCGGACAGGGCCCTATGGCTACACCTTC
abundance: many; v_gene: TRBV7-8; j_gene: TRBJ2-3; d_gene: -; CDR3aa: CASSLGGVDTDTQYF; CDR3nt: TGTGCCAGCAGCTTGGGCGGGGTGGACACAGATACGCAGTATTTT
abundance: -; v_gene: TRBV11-2; j_gene: TRBJ2-3; d_gene: -; CDR3aa: CASSLRGGFADTQYF; CDR3nt: TGTGCCAGCAGCTTAAGGGGGGGCTTCGCAGATACGCAGTATTTT
abundance: -; v_gene: TRBV19; j_gene: TRBJ2-2; d_gene: -; CDR3aa: CASSISILLAGELFF; CDR3nt: TGTGCCAGTAGTATCTCCATACTACTAGCCGGGGAGCTGTTTTTT
abundance: few; v_gene: TRBV6-1; j_gene: TRBJ2-2; d_gene: -; CDR3aa: CASQGLDTGELFF; CDR3nt: TGTGCCAGCCAAGGGTTGGACACCGGGGAGCTGTTTTTT